The source of this T cell receptor (beta chain) is a study of shared clonotypes between healthy human individuals. Regarding the study as a whole: Non-shared clonotypes were found to have lower generation probabilities than the clonotypes that were shared by all four of the sorted-subset donors. Only a few donors were included, so the genetic and exposure-history diversity represented was limited.

Naivety among CD8 cells was defined by CD45RO negativity and positive CCR7 selection, thereby excluding terminally differentiated effector memory CD45RA+ cells. As to this clone: Its matching antigen is unknown.

This CDR3 is 15 amino acids long. The germline gives CDR1 MDHEN, CDR2 SYDVKM. The V end was cut by 3 bases, the J end by 4 bases, with 15 bases between. Researchers divided each subset's genomic DNA evenly across several immunoSEQ plates. The input for sorted-subset replicate PCRs was around 0.2 ug DNA, some 28,000 T cell genomes. Some clones are missing from TCRdb's copy, which holds only in-frame ones; the method was immunoSEQ multiplex PCR. The repertoire consists of a few hundred thousand clones, with nearly 97% occurring once and the leading ten covering roughly 0.1%. Sample: naive CD8+ T cells sorted from blood. This chain uses TRBV28 with TRBJ2-5; D gene ambiguous. This receptor was taken from a young woman in good health. For the CDR3, the DNA is TGTGCCAGCAGTTTTTTACGGAAAGGGATAGAGACCCAGTACTTC. Its protein is CASSFLRKGIETQYF.